The 5 T cell receptor beta chains below all came from one sample that was sequenced in a study of shared T cell receptors in the human thymus (dated by TCRdb to the early 2020s). Library prep was done by the immunoSEQ multiplex PCR assay. The immuneACCESS repertoire file appears here via TCRdb, limited to in-frame rearrangements. These files lack a portion of the clones; in checked studies, under half of the deficit traces to unresolved V genes, and the cause of the others is not known. The sample has about 660,000 clones on record, over 75% of them singletons. The biggest ten clones account for 0.01% of the sample. The data also belong to a second study, concerning human thymus T cells.

Sequenced input: thymocytes. The origin of the receptors is a boy younger than two with a congenital heart defect. Donor details come from another sample of the same person, matched by shared clones.

The chain couples TRBV21-1 to TRBJ2-2; the tabulated D call, TRBD1, remains unverified against the DNA. TRBV21-1 is termed a pseudogene. CDR3 length equals 17 residues. The CDR3 loop is CASSKALGQCPPGELFF. CDR3 DNA: TGTGCCAGCAGCAAAGCCCTGGGACAGTGCCCCCCGGGGGAGCTGTTTTTT.

This rearrangement joins TRBV6-6 to TRBJ2-7, with 12 bases fitting TRBD2. In germline, CDR1 is MNHNY, CDR2 SVGAGI (reference sequence). J lost 3 bases, V lost 6 bases, and 3 bases had no gene match. This CDR3 region has 14 residues. CDR3 DNA sequence: TGTGCCAGCAGGGGACTAGCGGGTTTCTACGAGCAGTACTTC. Its protein product is CASRGLAGFYEQYF.

The chain uses TRBV19 and TRBJ2-7, with 10 bases lining up with TRBD2. CDR3 length equals 15 residues. Trimming at V came to 10 bases and at J to 3 bases, leaving 12 bases not matched to a gene. CDR1 and CDR2 (germline): LNHDA, SQIVND (reference sequence). CDR3 bases: TGTGCCAAAACCAGGGGGACTAGCGATGTCTACGAGCAGTACTTC. As protein: CAKTRGTSDVYEQYF.

This clone was recorded once. The chain couples TRBV7-9 to TRBJ1-2, with D tentatively TRBD1 (6 bases). V was cut by 5 bases and J by 6 bases, with 10 bases left in between. Germline assignment: CDR1 SEHNR and CDR2 FQNEAQ (reference sequence). The CDR3 sequence is 12 residues long. The CDR3 DNA is TGTGCCAGCAGCCAGAAGGGGGATGGCTACACCTTC. Its protein is CASSQKGDGYTF.

V usage is TRBV27 and J usage is TRBJ1-5; D is perhaps TRBD1 (5 bases). Trimming removed 3 bases from V and 1 base from J, with 16 bases in between. The CDR3 totals 17 residues. CDR1 MNHEY and CDR2 SMNVEV come from the germline V gene (reference sequence). The CDR3 DNA reads as TGTGCCAGCAGTTTGTCACACGGGGGTCTCAGCAATCAGCCCCAGCATTTT. Translated, it gives CASSLSHGGLSNQPQHF.